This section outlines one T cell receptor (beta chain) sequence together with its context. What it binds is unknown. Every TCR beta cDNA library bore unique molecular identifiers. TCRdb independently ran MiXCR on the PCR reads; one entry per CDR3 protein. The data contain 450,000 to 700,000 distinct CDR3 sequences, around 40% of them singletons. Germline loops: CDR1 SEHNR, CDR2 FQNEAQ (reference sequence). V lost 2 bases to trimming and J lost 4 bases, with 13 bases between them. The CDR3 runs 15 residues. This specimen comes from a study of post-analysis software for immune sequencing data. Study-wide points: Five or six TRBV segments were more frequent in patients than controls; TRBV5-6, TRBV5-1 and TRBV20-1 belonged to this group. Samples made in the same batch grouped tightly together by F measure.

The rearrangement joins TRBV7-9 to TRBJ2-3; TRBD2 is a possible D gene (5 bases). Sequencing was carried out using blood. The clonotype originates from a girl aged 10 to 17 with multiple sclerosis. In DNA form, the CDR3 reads TGTGCCAGCAGCTTAAACCTGGGAGTGTCAGATACGCAGTATTTT. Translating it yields CASSLNLGVSDTQYF.